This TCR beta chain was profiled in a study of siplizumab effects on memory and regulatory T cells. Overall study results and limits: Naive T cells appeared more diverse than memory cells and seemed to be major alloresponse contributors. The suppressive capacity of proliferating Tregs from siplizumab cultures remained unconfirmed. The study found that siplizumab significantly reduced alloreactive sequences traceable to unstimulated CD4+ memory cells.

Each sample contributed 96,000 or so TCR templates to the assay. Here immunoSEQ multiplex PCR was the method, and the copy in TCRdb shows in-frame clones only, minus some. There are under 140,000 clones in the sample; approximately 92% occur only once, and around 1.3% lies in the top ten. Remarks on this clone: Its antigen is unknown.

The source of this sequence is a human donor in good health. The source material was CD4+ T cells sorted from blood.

The chain's CDR3 is CASSPEGSSYNEQFF. CDR3 DNA: TGTGCCAGCAGCCCGGAGGGGAGCTCCTACAATGAGCAGTTCTTC. The chain employs TRBV7-3 and TRBJ2-1; D perhaps matches TRBD2 (6 bases). Germline CDR1 SGHTA, CDR2 FQGTGA. CDR3 size: 15 residues. Trimming removed 5 bases at V and 0 bases at J, with 11 bases between.